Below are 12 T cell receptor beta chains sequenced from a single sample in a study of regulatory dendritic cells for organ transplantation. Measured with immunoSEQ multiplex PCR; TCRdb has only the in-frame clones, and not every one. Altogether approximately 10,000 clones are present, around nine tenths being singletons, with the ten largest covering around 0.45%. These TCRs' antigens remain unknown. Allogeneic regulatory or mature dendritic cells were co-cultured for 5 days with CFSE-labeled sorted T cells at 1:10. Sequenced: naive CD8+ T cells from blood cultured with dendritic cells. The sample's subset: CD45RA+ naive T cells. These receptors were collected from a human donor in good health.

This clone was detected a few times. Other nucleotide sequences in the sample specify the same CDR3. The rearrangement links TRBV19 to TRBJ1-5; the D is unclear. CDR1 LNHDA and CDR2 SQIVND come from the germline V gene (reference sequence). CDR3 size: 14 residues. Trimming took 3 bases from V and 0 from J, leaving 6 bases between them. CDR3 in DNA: TGTGCCAGTAGTATTCGTGATAGCAATCAGCCCCAGCATTTT. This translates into CASSIRDSNQPQHF.

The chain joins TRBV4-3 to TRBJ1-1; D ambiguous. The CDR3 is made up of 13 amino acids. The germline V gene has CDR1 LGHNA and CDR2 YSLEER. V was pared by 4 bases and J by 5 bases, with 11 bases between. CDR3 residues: CASSPLAGTEAFF. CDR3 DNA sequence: TGCGCCAGCAGCCCGCTTGCGGGGACTGAAGCTTTCTTT.

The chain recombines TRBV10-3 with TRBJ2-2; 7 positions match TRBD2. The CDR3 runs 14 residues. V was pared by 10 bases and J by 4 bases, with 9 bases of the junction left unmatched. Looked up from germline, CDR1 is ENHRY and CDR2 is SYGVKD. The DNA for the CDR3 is TGTGCCACGCGACGGGGGGAACCCACCGGGGAGCTGTTTTTT. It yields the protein CATRRGEPTGELFF.

The CDR3 is CASSLGQTPYNEQFF. CDR3 in DNA: TGTGCCAGCAGCTTGGGGCAGACACCCTACAATGAGCAGTTCTTC. V is TRBV5-4 and J is TRBJ2-1; D not certain. Trimming shortened V by 0 bases and J by 2 bases, and 9 bases separated the two germline ends. This CDR3 comprises 15 residues. CDR1 and CDR2 from the germline V gene are SGHNT and YYREEE (reference sequence).

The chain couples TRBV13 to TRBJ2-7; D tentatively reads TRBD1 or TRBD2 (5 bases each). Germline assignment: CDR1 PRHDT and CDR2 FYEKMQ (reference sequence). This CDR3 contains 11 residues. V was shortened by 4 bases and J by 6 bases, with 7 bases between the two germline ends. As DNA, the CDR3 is TGTGCCAGCAGCTCGGGGACCGAGCAGTACTTC. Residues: CASSSGTEQYF.

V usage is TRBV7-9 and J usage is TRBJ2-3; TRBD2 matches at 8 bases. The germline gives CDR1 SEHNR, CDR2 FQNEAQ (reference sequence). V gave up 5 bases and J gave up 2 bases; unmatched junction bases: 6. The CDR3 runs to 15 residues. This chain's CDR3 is CASSPGGGSTDTQYF. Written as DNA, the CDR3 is TGTGCCAGCAGCCCGGGAGGGGGATCCACAGATACGCAGTATTTT.

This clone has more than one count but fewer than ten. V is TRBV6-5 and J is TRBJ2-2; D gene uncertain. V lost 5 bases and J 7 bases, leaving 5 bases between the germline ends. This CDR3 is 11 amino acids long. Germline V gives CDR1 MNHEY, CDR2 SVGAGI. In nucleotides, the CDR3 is TGTGCCAGCAGTAGTGACGGGGAGCTGTTTTTT. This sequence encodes CASSSDGELFF.

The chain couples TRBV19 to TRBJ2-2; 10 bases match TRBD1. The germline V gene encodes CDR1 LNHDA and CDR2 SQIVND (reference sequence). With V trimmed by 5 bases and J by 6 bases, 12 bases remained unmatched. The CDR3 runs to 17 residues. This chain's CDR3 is CASSGRDRGLGPGELFF. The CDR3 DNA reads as TGTGCCAGTAGTGGCCGGGACAGGGGTTTGGGGCCCGGGGAGCTGTTTTTT.

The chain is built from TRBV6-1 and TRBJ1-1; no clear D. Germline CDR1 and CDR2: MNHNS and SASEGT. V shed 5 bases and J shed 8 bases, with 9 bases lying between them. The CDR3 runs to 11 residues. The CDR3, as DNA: TGTGCCAGCAGTACAGAGGCAGAAGCTTTCTTT. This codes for CASSTEAEAFF.

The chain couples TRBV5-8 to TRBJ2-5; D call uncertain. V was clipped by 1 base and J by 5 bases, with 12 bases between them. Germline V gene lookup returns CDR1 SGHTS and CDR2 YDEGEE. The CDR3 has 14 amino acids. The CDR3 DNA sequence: TGTGCCAGCAGCTTGCTGGGGATGGGGGAGACCCAGTACTTC. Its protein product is CASSLLGMGETQYF.

The CDR3 protein is CASSYISGGVYEQYF. The DNA for the CDR3 is TGTGCCAGCAGTTATATTAGCGGGGGGGTCTACGAGCAGTACTTC. The rearrangement joins TRBV7-2 to TRBJ2-7; the match to TRBD2 covers 11 bases. With 6 bases clipped from V and 3 bases from J, the junction kept 7 bases outside the gene matches. The CDR3 extends over 15 amino acids. CDR1 and CDR2 (germline): SGHTA, FQGNSA.

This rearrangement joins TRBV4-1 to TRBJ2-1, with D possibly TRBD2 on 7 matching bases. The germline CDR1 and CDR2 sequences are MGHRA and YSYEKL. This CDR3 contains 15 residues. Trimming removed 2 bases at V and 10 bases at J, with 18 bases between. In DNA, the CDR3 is TGCGCCAGCAGCCAAAACCTAAGGGGGGGCGACGAGCAGTTCTTC. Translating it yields CASSQNLRGGDEQFF.